These T cell receptor beta chains were read from a single sample in a study of blood T cell repertoires in COVID-19. The method was immunoSEQ multiplex PCR; TCRdb's version includes in-frame clones alone and lacks a portion of them. The profile shows approximately 290,000 clones, 70% to 90% of them singletons. The specimen was peripheral blood. The receptors were gathered from a woman aged 55-69 years with acute or convalescent COVID-19. The CDR3 runs from the conserved cysteine through the conserved F or W. The order of the fields is CDR3 protein, CDR3 DNA, clone size, D gene, V gene, J gene. D genes are given only for firm matches. Part of the rows lack a size; the others show once, few, many or a class for expanded clones.

CDR3aa: CASSSTETSGSNEQFF
CDR3nt: TGCGCCAGCAGCTCGACCGAGACTAGTGGATCCAATGAGCAGTTCTTC
abundance: -
d_gene: -
v_gene: TRBV5-1
j_gene: TRBJ2-1

CDR3aa: CASSSWDRGQYTEAFF
CDR3nt: TGTGCCAGCTCATCATGGGACAGGGGGCAGTACACTGAAGCTTTCTTT
abundance: once
d_gene: TRBD1
v_gene: TRBV18
j_gene: TRBJ1-1

CDR3aa: CASTPGQGSGEQYF
CDR3nt: TGCGCCAGCACTCCAGGACAGGGATCGGGTGAGCAGTACTTC
abundance: -
d_gene: TRBD1
v_gene: TRBV4-1
j_gene: TRBJ2-7

CDR3aa: CASSLNGGARTDTQYF
CDR3nt: TGTGCCAGCAGCTTAAATGGGGGGGCCCGCACAGATACGCAGTATTTT
abundance: -
d_gene: -
v_gene: TRBV7-3
j_gene: TRBJ2-3

CDR3aa: CASTGGTAEETQYF
CDR3nt: TGTGCCAGCACCGGAGGGACAGCCGAAGAGACCCAGTACTTC
abundance: -
d_gene: -
v_gene: TRBV27
j_gene: TRBJ2-5

CDR3aa: CASSLGTPNTGELFF
CDR3nt: TGTGCCAGCAGCCTCGGGACACCGAACACCGGGGAGCTGTTTTTT
abundance: few
d_gene: -
v_gene: TRBV13
j_gene: TRBJ2-2

CDR3aa: CASSPAAGGGGYEQYF
CDR3nt: TGTGCCAGCAGTCCCGCAGCGGGGGGAGGTGGTTACGAGCAGTACTTC
abundance: few
d_gene: TRBD2
v_gene: TRBV28
j_gene: TRBJ2-7

CDR3aa: CASSDFRDRVRQVNGYTF
CDR3nt: TGTGCCAGCAGTGATTTCAGGGACAGGGTTCGACAAGTGAATGGCTACACCTTC
abundance: -
d_gene: TRBD1
v_gene: TRBV2
j_gene: TRBJ1-2

CDR3aa: CASSKTGMKANEKLFF
CDR3nt: TGTGCCAGCAGCAAAACAGGGATGAAGGCTAACGAAAAACTGTTTTTT
abundance: -
d_gene: -
v_gene: TRBV7-8
j_gene: TRBJ1-4

CDR3aa: CATSRERPGTGLGGYTF
CDR3nt: TGTGCCACCAGCAGAGAGAGGCCCGGGACAGGACTTGGAGGCTACACCTTC
abundance: -
d_gene: TRBD1
v_gene: TRBV15
j_gene: TRBJ1-2

CDR3aa: CASSDTGGTTEAFF
CDR3nt: TGCGCCAGCAGCGACACAGGGGGGACCACTGAAGCTTTCTTT
abundance: -
d_gene: TRBD1
v_gene: TRBV5-1
j_gene: TRBJ1-1

CDR3aa: CASSDSPTGYGGYTF
CDR3nt: TGTGCCAGCAGTGACTCTCCCACAGGGTATGGAGGCTACACCTTC
abundance: -
d_gene: -
v_gene: TRBV6-4
j_gene: TRBJ1-2

CDR3aa: CASSLEQGSYNQPQHF
CDR3nt: TGTGCCAGCAGCTTAGAACAGGGGTCCTACAATCAGCCCCAGCATTTT
abundance: -
d_gene: TRBD1
v_gene: TRBV7-6
j_gene: TRBJ1-5

CDR3aa: CASSFPGGGGETQYF
CDR3nt: TGTGCCAGCAGTTTTCCAGGGGGCGGTGGCGAGACCCAGTACTTC
abundance: -
d_gene: TRBD1
v_gene: TRBV5-4
j_gene: TRBJ2-5

CDR3aa: CASSSGDREQFF
CDR3nt: TGTGCCAGCAGCTCCGGGGACAGAGAGCAGTTCTTC
abundance: -
d_gene: TRBD1
v_gene: TRBV13
j_gene: TRBJ2-1

CDR3aa: CASSLQGSYEQYF
CDR3nt: TGTGCCAGCAGTCTACAGGGCTCCTACGAGCAGTACTTC
abundance: -
d_gene: -
v_gene: TRBV6-5
j_gene: TRBJ2-7

CDR3aa: CASSLGAGRQPQHF
CDR3nt: TGCGCCAGCAGCTTGGGTGCGGGGCGTCAGCCCCAGCATTTT
abundance: -
d_gene: -
v_gene: TRBV5-1
j_gene: TRBJ1-5

CDR3aa: CASSYFGGQADTQYF
CDR3nt: TGTGCCAGCAGTTACTTCGGGGGGCAGGCAGATACGCAGTATTTT
abundance: -
d_gene: -
v_gene: TRBV6-6
j_gene: TRBJ2-3

CDR3aa: CASSARPGLEQFF
CDR3nt: TGTGCCAGCAGCGCTCGCCCGGGACTTGAGCAGTTCTTC
abundance: few
d_gene: -
v_gene: TRBV21-1
j_gene: TRBJ2-1

CDR3aa: CAISVQGYEQYF
CDR3nt: TGTGCCATCAGTGTACAGGGCTACGAGCAGTACTTC
abundance: -
d_gene: -
v_gene: TRBV10-3
j_gene: TRBJ2-7

CDR3aa: CASSGDGGGRQFF
CDR3nt: TGTGCCAGCAGTGGGGACGGCGGGGGGCGGCAGTTCTTC
abundance: once
d_gene: TRBD2
v_gene: TRBV12-3/TRBV12-4
j_gene: TRBJ2-1

CDR3aa: CASSPWTSGGSDTQYF
CDR3nt: TGTGCCAGCAGCCCTTGGACTAGCGGGGGATCGGATACGCAGTATTTT
abundance: -
d_gene: TRBD2
v_gene: TRBV3-1/TRBV3-2
j_gene: TRBJ2-3

CDR3aa: CASSSPTGMYEQYF
CDR3nt: TGTGCCAGCAGTTCACCAACAGGGATGTACGAGCAGTACTTC
abundance: -
d_gene: -
v_gene: TRBV6-5
j_gene: TRBJ2-7

CDR3aa: CSAGGAGGPYEQYF
CDR3nt: TGCAGCGCTGGGGGGGCAGGGGGCCCCTACGAGCAGTACTTC
abundance: -
d_gene: -
v_gene: TRBV29-1
j_gene: TRBJ2-7

CDR3aa: CASSEGLWETQYF
CDR3nt: TGTGCCAGCAGCGAAGGACTTTGGGAGACCCAGTACTTC
abundance: -
d_gene: -
v_gene: TRBV7-9
j_gene: TRBJ2-5

CDR3aa: CASSQEGGRAGDTQYF
CDR3nt: TGTGCCAGCAGCCAAGAAGGCGGGAGGGCCGGGGATACGCAGTATTTT
abundance: -
d_gene: TRBD2
v_gene: TRBV4-2
j_gene: TRBJ2-3

CDR3aa: CASSSTSDGGELFF
CDR3nt: TGTGCCAGCAGTTCAACTAGCGACGGCGGGGAGCTGTTTTTT
abundance: -
d_gene: TRBD2
v_gene: TRBV6-2/TRBV6-3
j_gene: TRBJ2-2

CDR3aa: CATSRKTSEEPDTQYF
CDR3nt: TGTGCCACCAGCAGAAAAACTAGTGAAGAGCCAGATACGCAGTATTTT
abundance: -
d_gene: -
v_gene: TRBV15
j_gene: TRBJ2-3

CDR3aa: CASARESNQPQHF
CDR3nt: TGTGCCAGCGCACGGGAGAGCAATCAGCCCCAGCATTTT
abundance: -
d_gene: -
v_gene: TRBV27
j_gene: TRBJ1-5

CDR3aa: CASRTGQVNEKLFF
CDR3nt: TGTGCCAGCAGAACGGGACAGGTGAATGAAAAACTGTTTTTT
abundance: -
d_gene: TRBD1
v_gene: TRBV6-5
j_gene: TRBJ1-4

CDR3aa: CASSETMAGKETQYF
CDR3nt: TGTGCCAGCAGTGAAACGATGGCAGGGAAAGAGACCCAGTACTTC
abundance: -
d_gene: -
v_gene: TRBV6-1
j_gene: TRBJ2-5

CDR3aa: CASSLARVGNEQFF
CDR3nt: TGTGCCAGCAGTTTAGCCAGGGTCGGGAATGAGCAGTTCTTC
abundance: -
d_gene: -
v_gene: TRBV27
j_gene: TRBJ2-1

CDR3aa: CATSDRPGQGHGERAGTQYF
CDR3nt: TGTGCCACCAGTGATAGACCGGGACAGGGGCATGGGGAGCGGGCCGGAACCCAGTACTTC
abundance: -
d_gene: TRBD1
v_gene: TRBV24-1
j_gene: TRBJ2-5

CDR3aa: CASSIDLDRGPGNTIYF
CDR3nt: TGTGCCAGTAGTATAGATCTGGACAGGGGGCCTGGAAACACCATATATTTT
abundance: -
d_gene: TRBD1
v_gene: TRBV19
j_gene: TRBJ1-3

CDR3aa: CASSLAWDRQNTEAFF
CDR3nt: TGTGCCAGCAGCTTAGCTTGGGACAGACAGAACACTGAAGCTTTCTTT
abundance: -
d_gene: TRBD1
v_gene: TRBV7-8
j_gene: TRBJ1-1

CDR3aa: CASIPPPVSYEQYF
CDR3nt: TGTGCCAGCATACCCCCCCCAGTCTCCTACGAGCAGTACTTC
abundance: -
d_gene: -
v_gene: TRBV2
j_gene: TRBJ2-7

CDR3aa: CASSRGGGYYEQYF
CDR3nt: TGTGCCAGCAGCAGGGGGGGCGGCTACTACGAGCAGTACTTC
abundance: -
d_gene: -
v_gene: TRBV5-4
j_gene: TRBJ2-7

CDR3aa: CASTRQGRTEAFF
CDR3nt: TGTGCCAGCACGAGACAGGGGAGGACTGAAGCTTTCTTT
abundance: -
d_gene: TRBD1
v_gene: TRBV6-5
j_gene: TRBJ1-1

CDR3aa: CASSAGQSTGELFF
CDR3nt: TGTGCCAGCAGCGCGGGACAGAGCACCGGGGAGCTGTTTTTT
abundance: -
d_gene: TRBD1
v_gene: TRBV9
j_gene: TRBJ2-2

CDR3aa: CASRPPQDTQYF
CDR3nt: TGTGCCAGCAGACCCCCCCAGGATACGCAGTATTTT
abundance: -
d_gene: -
v_gene: TRBV11-2
j_gene: TRBJ2-3

CDR3aa: CASLSGGGQPQHF
CDR3nt: TGTGCCAGTCTTTCGGGAGGCGGTCAGCCCCAGCATTTT
abundance: -
d_gene: -
v_gene: TRBV6-4
j_gene: TRBJ1-5

CDR3aa: CASSPPGLALNEKLFF
CDR3nt: TGTGCCAGCAGCCCGCCAGGGTTGGCGCTTAATGAAAAACTGTTTTTT
abundance: -
d_gene: -
v_gene: TRBV28
j_gene: TRBJ1-4

CDR3aa: CASSRSWTSAFTGELFF
CDR3nt: TGTGCCAGTAGCCGCAGCTGGACTAGCGCCTTCACCGGGGAGCTGTTTTTT
abundance: -
d_gene: TRBD2
v_gene: TRBV19
j_gene: TRBJ2-2

CDR3aa: CASRRDRGEFEAFF
CDR3nt: TGCGCCAGCAGGAGGGACAGGGGGGAATTTGAAGCTTTCTTT
abundance: -
d_gene: TRBD1
v_gene: TRBV5-1
j_gene: TRBJ1-1

CDR3aa: CASSEEWTSNEQFF
CDR3nt: TGTGCCAGCAGTGAGGAGTGGACTAGCAATGAGCAGTTCTTC
abundance: -
d_gene: TRBD2
v_gene: TRBV25-1
j_gene: TRBJ2-1

CDR3aa: CASSESVRSYNEQFF
CDR3nt: TGTGCCAGCAGTGAATCGGTGCGGTCGTACAATGAGCAGTTCTTC
abundance: few
d_gene: -
v_gene: TRBV6-1
j_gene: TRBJ2-1

CDR3aa: CASSDLDREYEQYF
CDR3nt: TGTGCCAGCAGCGATCTGGACAGGGAATACGAGCAGTACTTC
abundance: -
d_gene: TRBD1
v_gene: TRBV9
j_gene: TRBJ2-7

CDR3aa: CASSTAGTPNTEAFF
CDR3nt: TGTGCCAGCAGCACTGCGGGGACTCCGAACACTGAAGCTTTCTTT
abundance: -
d_gene: -
v_gene: TRBV7-9
j_gene: TRBJ1-1

CDR3aa: CAWSGGSASNQPQHF
CDR3nt: TGTGCCTGGTCGGGGGGGTCCGCTAGCAATCAGCCCCAGCATTTT
abundance: -
d_gene: -
v_gene: TRBV30
j_gene: TRBJ1-5

CDR3aa: CASSIGSGTQYF
CDR3nt: TGTGCCAGCAGCATCGGCTCGGGGACCCAGTACTTC
abundance: -
d_gene: -
v_gene: TRBV5-8
j_gene: TRBJ2-5

CDR3aa: CASARDFRNSPLHF
CDR3nt: TGTGCCAGCGCCCGGGACTTTCGTAATTCACCCCTCCACTTT
abundance: -
d_gene: -
v_gene: TRBV6-4
j_gene: TRBJ1-6

CDR3aa: CASSLRKENSPLHF
CDR3nt: TGTGCCAGCAGTCTACGGAAGGAGAATTCACCCCTCCACTTT
abundance: -
d_gene: -
v_gene: TRBV6-5
j_gene: TRBJ1-6

CDR3aa: CASSPRTVGHNEQFF
CDR3nt: TGTGCCAGCAGCCCCCGGACAGTTGGGCACAATGAGCAGTTCTTC
abundance: -
d_gene: -
v_gene: TRBV7-9
j_gene: TRBJ2-1

CDR3aa: CASSQDRPSNQPQHF
CDR3nt: TGTGCCAGCAGCCAGGACAGGCCTAGCAATCAGCCCCAGCATTTT
abundance: -
d_gene: TRBD1
v_gene: TRBV2
j_gene: TRBJ1-5

CDR3aa: CASSNLGQARDTQYF
CDR3nt: TGTGCCAGTAGCAACTTGGGACAGGCCCGAGATACGCAGTATTTT
abundance: -
d_gene: TRBD1
v_gene: TRBV19
j_gene: TRBJ2-3

CDR3aa: CASSQESTGAYNEQFF
CDR3nt: TGTGCCAGCAGCCAAGAATCCACAGGGGCCTACAATGAGCAGTTCTTC
abundance: -
d_gene: TRBD1
v_gene: TRBV4-2
j_gene: TRBJ2-1

CDR3aa: CSVTGATEAFF
CDR3nt: TGCAGCGTTACAGGGGCCACTGAAGCTTTCTTT
abundance: -
d_gene: TRBD1
v_gene: TRBV29-1
j_gene: TRBJ1-1

CDR3aa: CASSRRLAGENEQFF
CDR3nt: TGTGCCAGCAGTCGGAGACTAGCGGGAGAGAATGAGCAGTTCTTC
abundance: -
d_gene: TRBD2
v_gene: TRBV7-2
j_gene: TRBJ2-1

CDR3aa: CASNDRGNTIYF
CDR3nt: TGTGCCAGCAACGACAGGGGAAACACCATATATTTT
abundance: -
d_gene: -
v_gene: TRBV5-6
j_gene: TRBJ1-3